This paragraph covers one TCR beta chain sequence. The antigen it binds to is not known. Per-base qualities were not stored, and no clone one base away is much larger. The trim is 6 bases for V and 3 bases for J, with a gap of 4 bases between the germline ends. The CDR3, from cysteine to phenylalanine, totals 11 residues. Only the CDR3 part of the read is kept: 33 bases, read in frame from the first base. The immunoSEQ Assay was used to sequence TCRbeta CDR3 regions. After extraction, genomic DNA underwent amplification by bias-controlled multiplex PCR, followed by high-throughput sequencing. The published analysis was carried out like this. To quantify the absolute abundance of every unique TCRbeta CDR3 region, sequences were collapsed and filtered. Usable DNA was measured by amplifying reference genes present in all nucleated cells, and TCRbeta template counts were normalized to that usable DNA to estimate T cell fraction. Repertoire TCRs were annotated as SARS-CoV-2-specific when V gene, CDR3 amino acid sequence and J gene were exactly matched to a known reactive TCR set. MIRA supplied the reference SARS-CoV-2 TCR set, which was filtered for enrichment in COVID-19-positive ImmuneCODE repertoires so that public or cross-reactive TCRs were removed. Based on the MIRA antigens, annotated TCRs were further analysed at the level of specific ORF or position within ORF. Breadth was defined as annotated unique rearrangements over total unique productive rearrangements; depth was the summed frequency of those rearrangements. Two-sided Wilcoxon rank-sum tests were used to compare TCR breadth between groups. This is the immuneACCESS table as TCRdb keeps it, with only in-frame sequences that have V and J called. A part of the clones is gone; compared with another copy, unresolved V genes explain less than half, and the rest is unexplained. V, J and clone size reflect that table, while D and trimming were determined from the DNA. The sample table holds fewer than 400,000 clones, of which 75% to 90% were seen once. The biggest ten clones account for 5% to 6.5% of the sample.

This sample was included in a study of Ad26.COV2.S vaccination and SARS-CoV-2 variants (dated by TCRdb to the early 2020s). For context, the study as a whole: Donors in the vaccine arm were drawn from COV1001, a phase I-IIa trial of Ad26.COV2.S in healthy adults that was multicentre, randomized, double-blind and placebo-controlled. A total of roughly 32 samples were included in the TCR-sequenced set, comprising roughly 19 Ad26.COV2.S vaccine recipients, 5 placebo recipients and 8 SARS-CoV-2 convalescent individuals. Throughout the experiments and outcome assessment, investigators stayed blinded to trial group allocation. TCRbeta repertoire sequencing was used to assess the specificity and breadth of SARS-CoV-2-reactive T cell receptors after Ad26.COV2.S vaccination. Trial participants were randomized into five groups of five, in which low-dose or high-dose Ad26.COV2.S was given once or twice, or placebo was given on both occasions. Ad26.COV2.S was given intramuscularly at 5x10^10 or 1x10^11 viral particles, as a single shot or as two shots 56 days apart. What the work shows at the level of the full study, not this receptor alone: Vaccine and placebo recipients had similar non-spike TCR breadth, a finding consistent with the vaccine containing only spike. Substantial breadth of spike-specific CD8+ and CD4+ T cell responses was reported after vaccination. The study lacked the statistical power to compare responses across vaccine doses or regimens. The authors noted that total T cell responses may have been underestimated by the TCR breadth and depth analyses. Compared with placebo recipients, Ad26.COV2.S recipients showed higher spike-specific TCR breadth (P = 0.0014).

This specimen's treatment or condition label, interpreted: approximately 18 received Ad26.COV2.S at low or high dose, single or two shots; 5 received placebo; per-sample allocation not given. For vaccine and placebo recipients, repertoires were sequenced using samples collected on day 63 after the first injection. In Cohort 1b, about two dozen adults aged 18-55 years were enrolled at a single site in Boston, USA, between 29 July and 7 August 2020. Ad26.COV2.S was a replication-incompetent adenovirus type 26 vector expressing a prefusion-stabilized SARS-CoV-2 spike protein from the original Wuhan strain.

The starting material was peripheral blood, obtained in a trial of Ad26.COV2.S vaccine versus placebo. This sequence was found in a person aged 18-65 years who received the Ad26.COV2.S COVID-19 vaccine or a placebo. Recombination joined TRBV12-3 or TRBV12-4 with TRBJ2-3, with the D gene not confidently named. The nucleotide sequence reads as follows: TGTGCCAGCAGGCATACAGATACGCAGTATTTT. The translation is CASRHTDTQYF.